These 23 T cell receptor beta chains share one sample of origin, sequenced in a study of T cell clonality in common variable immunodeficiency. Clones were read by immunoSEQ multiplex PCR, and TCRdb kept only the in-frame ones, dropping some. The record shows 45,000 to 65,000 clones for this sample, with no singletons present. The sequenced sample consisted of peripheral blood mononuclear cells. These receptors were taken from a person aged 18 to 75 in good health.

This clone was recorded at least ten times. The read is 3 residues too short to cover the CDR3 end, so that end is filled in from the germline J gene. The J gene is TRBJ2-5, the V gene TRBV5-1; D is ambiguous. Germline V lookup: CDR1 SGHRS, CDR2 YFSETQ. This CDR3 has 15 amino acids. The V gene lost 0 bases and the J gene lost 1 base, with 10 bases spanning the gap. The CDR3: CASSLAAVPQETQYF. The sequenced part of the CDR3 DNA is TGCGCCAGCAGCTTGGCGGCGGTCCCCCAAGAGACC.

This clone was detected many times. The CDR3 extends 3 residues past the end of the read, so its final part is completed from the germline J gene. The chain has TRBV30 and TRBJ2-7; D uncertain. The CDR3 loop spans 14 amino acids. In germline, CDR1 is GTSNPN, CDR2 SVGIG (reference sequence). Trimming removed 1 base from V and 2 bases from J, with 12 bases in between. The CDR3 here is CAWSDQRAPYEQYF. Partial CDR3 DNA: TGTGCCTGGAGTGACCAAAGGGCTCCCTACGAG. Full variable domain (remainder filled in from reference TRBV30 and TRBJ2-7): SQTIHQWPATLVQPVGSPLSLECTVEGTSNPNLYWYRQAAGRGLQLLFYSVGIGQISSEVPQNLSASRPQDRQFILSSKKLLLSDSGFYLCAWSDQRAPYEQYFGPGTRLTVT.

This clone has ten or more counts. The DNA ends 3 residues before the CDR3 does, and the rest of the CDR3 is filled in from the germline J gene. The rearrangement joins TRBV5-1 to TRBJ1-5; 12 bases are shared with TRBD1. Germline V gene sequence: CDR1 SGHRS, CDR2 YFSETQ. There are 16 residues in the CDR3. J gave up 6 bases and V 0 bases, and 4 bases lay outside the gene matches. The sequenced part of the CDR3 DNA is TGCGCCAGCAGCTTGGACGGGACAGGGGGCGGTCAGCCC. Protein: CASSLDGTGGGQP. The full CDR3 sequence reads CASSLDGTGGGQPQHF.

In its sample, this clone was seen many times. The read halts 3 residues ahead of the CDR3 end, with the missing end drawn from the germline J gene. The J gene is TRBJ1-1, the V gene TRBV29-1; TRBD1 agrees at 7 bases. Germline CDR1 and CDR2: SQVTM and ANQGSEA. V was clipped by 8 bases and J by 1 base; unmatched bases: 4. The CDR3 extends over 12 amino acids. The CDR3 here is CSSGTANTEAFF. The DNA read from the CDR3 is TGCAGCTCCGGGACAGCGAACACTGAA.

Worth noting for this clone: The read comes to an end 3 residues before the CDR3 does, leaving the germline J gene to fill in the end. V and J are TRBV7-9 and TRBJ2-4; the match to TRBD2 covers 8 bases. The V segment lost 8 bases and the J segment 6 bases; nucleotides outside the gene matches: 6. Per the germline V gene, CDR1 is SEHNR and CDR2 is FQNEAQ (reference sequence). This CDR3 has 13 residues. The DNA read from the CDR3 is TGTGCCAGCCGGGGGGGCCGGGGAAACATT. Translating it yields CASRGGRGNI. The whole CDR3 protein reads CASRGGRGNIQYF.

This clone was counted many times. The part of the CDR3 DNA that was read is TGTGCCTGGAGTCACCTAGCGGGAGGGGACAATGAG. Amino acids: CAWSHLAGGDNE. In full, the CDR3 reads CAWSHLAGGDNEQFF. The V call is TRBV30, the J call TRBJ2-1, with TRBD2 identical over 12 bases. The sequence runs out 3 residues before the end of the CDR3; the remainder is reconstructed from the germline J gene. The germline V gene has CDR1 GTSNPN and CDR2 SVGIG (reference sequence). The CDR3 totals 15 residues. V trimming: 2 bases; J trimming: 5 bases; junction bases outside the gene matches: 4.

This clone was picked up many times. The read ends 3 residues before the CDR3 terminus; that terminus is restored from the germline J gene. The genes are TRBV20-1 and TRBJ2-2, with no clear D. V was cut by 0 bases and J by 2 bases, with 10 bases left in between. Germline CDR1 and CDR2: DFQATT and SNEGSKA (reference sequence). This CDR3 comprises 15 residues. CDR3 sequence: CSARETSSNTGELFF. The CDR3 bases that were read are TGCAGTGCTAGAGAGACTTCTTCTAACACCGGGGAG.

This clone was counted ten times or more. Read coverage stops 3 residues before the CDR3 terminus; the germline J gene supplies the remainder. The chain carries TRBV19 and TRBJ2-1; 8 nucleotides line up with TRBD2. The length of the CDR3 is 16 residues. The V gene's germline CDR1 is LNHDA and CDR2 SQIVND (reference sequence). V lost 6 bases and J lost 0; bases outside the gene matches: 7. Partial CDR3 DNA: TGTGCCAGTAGGGCTATAGCGGGAAGCTCCTACAATGAG. This encodes CASRAIAGSSYNE. The complete CDR3 reads CASRAIAGSSYNEQFF.

Note on this clone: A much larger clone sits a single nucleotide away, making a read error possible. The read ends 3 residues early relative to the CDR3; the germline J gene fills the gap. The V call is TRBV7-2, the J call TRBJ2-1; D gene ambiguous. This CDR3 contains 14 residues. CDR1 and CDR2 from the germline V gene are SGHTA and FQGNSA. Trimming took 1 base from V and 3 from J, leaving 7 bases between them. The part of the CDR3 DNA that was read is TGTGCCAGCAGCTTAGGGCAAAGCTACAATGAG. It codes for CASSLGQSYNE. The complete CDR3 sequence is CASSLGQSYNEQFF.

This clone was recorded a few times. With the read ending 3 residues before the CDR3 end, the germline J gene is used to fill in that end. This chain joins TRBV6-2 or TRBV6-3 and TRBJ2-2, with 9 bases lining up with TRBD1. Looked up from germline, CDR1 is MNHEY and CDR2 is SVGEGT. Losses at the gene ends were 8 bases for V and 6 bases for J; bases not matched to a gene: 13. The CDR3 spans 16 residues. This CDR3 is CASGRNRDRVAGELFF. Incomplete CDR3 DNA: TGTGCCAGCGGGAGAAACCGGGACAGGGTCGCCGGGGAG.

This clone has a count of ten or more. The read finishes 3 residues shy of the CDR3 end, and the germline J gene is used to complete it. This rearrangement joins TRBV28 to TRBJ2-3, with a weak D call TRBD1 (6 bases). Germline V gene sequence: CDR1 MDHEN, CDR2 SYDVKM. The CDR3 contains 17 residues. The covered CDR3 bases are TGTGCCAGCAGTTTTTTTGGGGACACTCAACAACTTGAGACG. Protein: CASSFFGDTQQLET. The whole CDR3 sequence reads CASSFFGDTQQLETQYF. The full variable domain, with the rest looked up from reference TRBV28 and TRBJ2-3, is DVKVTQSSRYLVKRTGEKVFLECVQDMDHENMFWYRQDPGLGLRLIYFSYDVKMKEKGDIPEGYSVSREKKERFSLILESASTNQTSMYLCASSFFGDTQQLETQYFGPGTRLTVL.

This clone was counted many times. With the read ending 3 residues before the CDR3 end, the germline J gene is used to fill in that end. The chain links TRBV27 to TRBJ1-4, with D perhaps TRBD1 (5 bases). Deletions cut 3 bases from V and 0 bases from J, with 11 bases between. Germline V lookup: CDR1 MNHEY, CDR2 SMNVEV (reference sequence). This CDR3 has 16 residues. CDR3 bases read: TGTGCCAGCAGTTTCAGAGGGGTAGCAACTAATGAAAAA. This codes for CASSFRGVATNEK. Given in full, the CDR3 is CASSFRGVATNEKLFF.

In regard to this clone: Germline and junction disagree at one end, which may indicate a read error. The read stops 3 residues short of the end of the CDR3; the missing end is completed from the germline J gene. This rearrangement joins TRBV7-6 to TRBJ2-2, with TRBD1 matching 8 bases. Germline CDR1 and CDR2: SGHVS and FNYEAQ. This CDR3 contains 17 residues. The CDR3 sequence: CASSLAVDRVNTGGLFF. CDR3 DNA, as far as it was read: TGTGCCAGCAGCTTAGCAGTGGACAGGGTTAACACCGGGGGG.

In this sample, this clone turned up many times. The read is 3 residues too short to cover the CDR3 end, so that end is filled in from the germline J gene. V is TRBV7-8 and J is TRBJ2-7; D ambiguous. There are 11 residues in the CDR3. Germline-derived CDR1 and CDR2 are SGHVS and FQNEAQ. With 3 bases removed from V and 3 bases from J, the gap between germline ends came to 3 bases. The CDR3 region is CASSFSYEQYF. The part of the CDR3 DNA that was read is TGTGCCAGCAGCTTTAGCTACGAG.

This clone has ten or more counts. The CDR3 is cut off 3 residues early in the read; its end comes from the germline J gene. The rearrangement links TRBV5-1 to TRBJ1-1; possible D gene TRBD1, 6 bases. The V end was cut by 3 bases, the J end by 0 bases, with 9 bases between. This CDR3 has 14 amino acids. Germline lookup yields CDR1 SGHRS and CDR2 YFSETQ. The sequenced part of the CDR3 DNA is TGCGCCAGCAGCTCTACAGGGATGAACACTGAA. It yields the protein CASSSTGMNTE. The full CDR3 reads CASSSTGMNTEAFF.

A word on this clone: The read gets to within 3 residues of the CDR3 end, and the germline J gene fills in the rest. The chain joins TRBV11-1 to TRBJ1-6, with D perhaps matching TRBD1 (5 bases). Germline-derived CDR1 and CDR2 are SGHAT and FQDESV (reference sequence). The CDR3 has 12 amino acids. The CDR3 reads CASSLPGLPLHF. CDR3 DNA, as far as it was read: TGTGCCAGCAGCTTACCAGGGCTGCCC.

This clone has a handful of counts. The CDR3 end lies 3 residues beyond the end of the read and is filled in from the germline J gene. The genes are TRBV6-1 and TRBJ1-5; 9 positions agree with TRBD1. CDR3 length equals 16 residues. Germline assignment: CDR1 MNHNS and CDR2 SASEGT. V lost 4 bases to trimming and J lost 1 base; unmatched junction nucleotides: 5. CDR3: CASSAPGQGSNQPQHF. The DNA read from the CDR3 is TGTGCCAGCAGTGCGCCGGGACAGGGCAGCAATCAGCCC.

This clone occurred many times. The read falls 3 residues short of the CDR3 end, and the missing part is taken from the germline J gene. The V call is TRBV30, the J call TRBJ2-5; TRBD2 matches 8 bases. This CDR3 is 12 amino acids long. V was pared by 8 bases and J by 4 bases, with 6 bases of the junction left unmatched. Per the germline V gene, CDR1 is GTSNPN and CDR2 is SVGIG (reference sequence). This CDR3 reads CALGGGLETQYF. Incomplete CDR3 DNA: TGTGCCCTTGGCGGGGGGCTAGAGACC.

In this sample, this clone turned up many times. The read falls 3 residues short of the CDR3 end, and the missing part is taken from the germline J gene. The rearrangement uses TRBV7-9 and TRBJ2-5; no definite D call. V was trimmed by 3 bases and J by 5 bases, leaving 10 bases between them. The CDR3 is 13 residues long. Germline CDR1 is SEHNR and CDR2 is FQNEAQ (reference sequence). The CDR3 sequence: CASSLAGYETQYF. CDR3 DNA, as far as it was read: TGTGCCAGCAGCTTGGCAGGTTACGAGACC. Using reference TRBV7-9 and TRBJ2-5 for the parts outside the CDR3, the full variable domain is DTGVSQNPRHKITKRGQNVTFRCDPISEHNRLYWYRQTLGQGPEFLTYFQNEAQLEKSRLLSDRFSAERPKGSFSTLEIQRTEQGDSAMYLCASSLAGYETQYFGPGTRLLVL.

This clone was observed many times. The read gets to within 3 residues of the CDR3 end, and the germline J gene fills in the rest. This chain uses TRBV28 with TRBJ2-2; a weak D match, TRBD1 (6 bases). V lost 6 bases to trimming and J lost 3 bases, with 11 bases between them. The CDR3 extends over 14 amino acids. Germline V CDR1 and CDR2: MDHEN, SYDVKM. CDR3 amino acids: CASSVTGHTGELFF. CDR3 DNA (partial): TGTGCCAGCAGCGTAACAGGGCACACCGGGGAG.

On this clone: The read ends 3 residues early relative to the CDR3; the germline J gene fills the gap. The gene calls are TRBV18 and TRBJ1-4, with D maybe TRBD1 (6 bases). This CDR3 contains 16 residues. Per the germline V gene, CDR1 is KGHSH and CDR2 is LQKENI. CDR3 DNA, as far as it was read: TGTGCCAGCTCACCCACCAGGGGTTCTACCGGTGGGCCA. It codes for CASSPTRGSTGGP. The CDR3 in full is CASSPTRGSTGGPLFF.

The table lists this clone with many counts. The CDR3 is cut off 3 residues early in the read; its end comes from the germline J gene. This sequence joins TRBV20-1 and TRBJ2-1; 7 nucleotides align to TRBD1. V dropped 5 bases and J dropped 3; count of bases not matched to a gene: 10. Germline values: CDR1 DFQATT, CDR2 SNEGSKA (reference sequence). This CDR3 region has 15 residues. CDR3 bases read: TGCAGTGCTCGAATACAGGGGCTCCTCTACAATGAG. Protein sequence: CSARIQGLLYNE. The CDR3, in full, reads CSARIQGLLYNEQFF.

This clone showed up many times. Sequencing ends 3 residues short of the CDR3 end; the germline J gene provides the rest. V usage is TRBV4-2 and J usage is TRBJ2-6, with 8 bases lining up with TRBD1. Per the germline V gene, CDR1 is LGHNA and CDR2 is YNFKEQ. The trim removed 4 bases at V and 0 bases at J, leaving 8 bases unmatched. The CDR3 is 18 amino acids. The sequenced CDR3 bases are TGTGCCAGCAGCCTCCTCGGACAGGGAGACTCTGGGGCCAACGTC. The encoded protein is CASSLLGQGDSGANV. The whole CDR3 sequence is CASSLLGQGDSGANVLTF.